This TCR beta chain was recovered during a study of early T cells in non-severe SARS-CoV-2 infection. In the study overall: Sequencing of bulk RNA from unsorted whole blood was done, without chain pairing. Overall study results and limits: Missing private and CD4 specificities, VDJdb matching favored anti-spike CD8 responses.

Researchers attached unique molecular identifiers to individual cDNA molecules. MiXCR, applied by TCRdb to the 5' RACE reads, yields one record per CDR3 protein. Of 75,000 to 95,000 distinct CDR3 sequences listed, roughly 17% were seen once; the top ten hold 4.5% to 6.5%. This clonotype has only a few counts. Its cognate antigen is unknown. This sequence originates from an adult who was a healthcare worker with PCR-confirmed SARS-CoV-2 infection or an uninfected control (not recorded which). Sequenced material: whole blood, taken at baseline.

CDR3 residues: CAISRTSGRPSEQYF. Here the CDR3 DNA reads TGTGCCATCAGTCGAACTAGCGGGAGACCCTCCGAGCAGTACTTC. The rearrangement uses TRBV10-3 and TRBJ2-7, with 11 positions matching TRBD2. This CDR3 contains 15 residues. The V gene's germline CDR1 is ENHRY and CDR2 SYGVKD. The V segment lost 5 bases and the J segment 6 bases; nucleotides outside the gene matches: 9.